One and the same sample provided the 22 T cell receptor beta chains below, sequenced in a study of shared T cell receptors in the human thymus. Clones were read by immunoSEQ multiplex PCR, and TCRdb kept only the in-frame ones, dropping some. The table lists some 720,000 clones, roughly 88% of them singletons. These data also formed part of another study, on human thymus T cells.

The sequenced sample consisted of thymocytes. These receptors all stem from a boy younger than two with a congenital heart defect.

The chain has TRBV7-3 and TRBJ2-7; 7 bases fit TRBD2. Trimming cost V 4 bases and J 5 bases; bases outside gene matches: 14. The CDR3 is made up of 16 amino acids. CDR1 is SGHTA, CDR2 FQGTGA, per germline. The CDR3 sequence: CASSSHPLAGVHEQYF. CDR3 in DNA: TGTGCCAGCAGCTCACACCCTCTCGCGGGAGTACACGAGCAGTACTTC.

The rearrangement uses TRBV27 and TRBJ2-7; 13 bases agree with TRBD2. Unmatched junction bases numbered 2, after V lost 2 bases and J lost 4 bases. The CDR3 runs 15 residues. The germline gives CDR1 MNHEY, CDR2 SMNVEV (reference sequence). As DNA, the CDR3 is TGTGCCAGCAGTTTAAGGACTAGCGGGAGTTACGAGCAGTACTTC. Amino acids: CASSLRTSGSYEQYF.

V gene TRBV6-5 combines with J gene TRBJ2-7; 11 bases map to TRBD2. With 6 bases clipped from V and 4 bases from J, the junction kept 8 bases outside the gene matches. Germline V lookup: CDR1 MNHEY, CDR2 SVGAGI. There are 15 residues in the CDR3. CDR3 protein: CASRLAGERRYEQYF. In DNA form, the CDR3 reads TGTGCCAGCAGACTAGCGGGAGAGCGAAGGTACGAGCAGTACTTC.

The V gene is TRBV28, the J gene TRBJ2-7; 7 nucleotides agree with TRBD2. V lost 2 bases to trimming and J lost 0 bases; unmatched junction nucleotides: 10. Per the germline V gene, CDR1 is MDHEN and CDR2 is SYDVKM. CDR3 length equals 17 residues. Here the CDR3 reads CASSLRPRGGTSYEQYF. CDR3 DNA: TGTGCCAGCAGTTTACGTCCTAGGGGAGGGACCTCCTACGAGCAGTACTTC.

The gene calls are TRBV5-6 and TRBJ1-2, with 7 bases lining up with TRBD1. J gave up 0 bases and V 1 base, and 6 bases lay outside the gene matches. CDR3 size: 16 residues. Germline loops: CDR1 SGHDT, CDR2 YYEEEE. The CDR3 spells CASSLRRQGANYGYTF. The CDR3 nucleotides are TGTGCCAGCAGCTTGAGGCGACAGGGTGCTAACTATGGCTACACCTTC.

The CDR3 is CASSRTRDRGGLTDTQYF. Here the CDR3 DNA reads TGTGCCAGCAGCAGAACCCGGGACAGGGGAGGGCTTACAGATACGCAGTATTTT. The gene calls are TRBV28 and TRBJ2-3; the match to TRBD1 covers 10 bases. After removal of 6 bases from V and 3 bases from J, the junction contained 15 bases not matched to a gene. This CDR3 has 18 residues. Per the germline V gene, CDR1 is MDHEN and CDR2 is SYDVKM.

Here the CDR3 reads CASTANHQQGAKNIQYF. In nucleotides, the CDR3 is TGTGCCAGCACTGCCAACCACCAACAGGGGGCCAAAAACATTCAGTACTTC. The chain joins TRBV13 to TRBJ2-4; 7 positions match TRBD1. Germline lookup yields CDR1 PRHDT and CDR2 FYEKMQ (reference sequence). Trimming cost V 7 bases and J 1 base; bases outside gene matches: 13. The CDR3 loop spans 17 amino acids.

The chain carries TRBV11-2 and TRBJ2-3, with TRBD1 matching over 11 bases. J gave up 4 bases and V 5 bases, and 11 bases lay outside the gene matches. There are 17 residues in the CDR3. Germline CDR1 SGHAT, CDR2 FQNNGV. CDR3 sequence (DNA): TGTGCCAGCAGCCCCAACCCCGGACAGGGGGCGGCAGATACGCAGTATTTT. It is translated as CASSPNPGQGAADTQYF.

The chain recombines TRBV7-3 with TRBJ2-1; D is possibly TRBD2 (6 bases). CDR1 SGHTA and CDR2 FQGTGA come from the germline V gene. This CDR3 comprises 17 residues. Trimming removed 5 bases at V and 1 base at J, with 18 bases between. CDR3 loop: CASSPYWTGGSYNEQFF. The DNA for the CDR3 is TGTGCCAGCAGCCCATACTGGACTGGGGGGTCCTACAATGAGCAGTTCTTC.

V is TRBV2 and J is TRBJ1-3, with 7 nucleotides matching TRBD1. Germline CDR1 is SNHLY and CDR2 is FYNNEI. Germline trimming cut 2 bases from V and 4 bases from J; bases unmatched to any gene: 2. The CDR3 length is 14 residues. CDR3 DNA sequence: TGTGCCAGCAGTGAAAGGGACAGAGGAAACACCATATATTTT. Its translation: CASSERDRGNTIYF.

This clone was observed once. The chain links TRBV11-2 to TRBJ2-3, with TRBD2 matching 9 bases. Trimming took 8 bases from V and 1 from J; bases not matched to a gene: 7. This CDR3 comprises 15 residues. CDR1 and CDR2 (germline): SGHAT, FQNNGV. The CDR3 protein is CASGYAGGGTDTQYF. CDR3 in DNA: TGTGCCAGCGGGTACGCGGGAGGGGGCACAGATACGCAGTATTTT.

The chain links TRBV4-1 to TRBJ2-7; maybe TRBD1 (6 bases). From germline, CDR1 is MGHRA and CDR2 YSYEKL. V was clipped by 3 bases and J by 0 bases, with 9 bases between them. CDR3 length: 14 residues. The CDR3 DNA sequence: TGCGCCAGCAGCCAGGAGGACAGCTCCTACGAGCAGTACTTC. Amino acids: CASSQEDSSYEQYF.

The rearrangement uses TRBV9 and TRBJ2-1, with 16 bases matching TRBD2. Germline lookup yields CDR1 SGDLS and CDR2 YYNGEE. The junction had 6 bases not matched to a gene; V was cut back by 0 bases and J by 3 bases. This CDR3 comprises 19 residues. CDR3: CASSVGGTSGRVLYNEQFF. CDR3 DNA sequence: TGTGCCAGCAGCGTAGGGGGGACTAGCGGGAGGGTCCTCTACAATGAGCAGTTCTTC.

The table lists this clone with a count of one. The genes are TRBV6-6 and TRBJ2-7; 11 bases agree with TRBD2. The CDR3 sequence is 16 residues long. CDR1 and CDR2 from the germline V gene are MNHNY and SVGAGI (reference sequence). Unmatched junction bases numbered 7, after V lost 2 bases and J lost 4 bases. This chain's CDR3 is CASSYGTSGAWYEQYF. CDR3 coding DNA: TGTGCCAGCAGTTACGGGACTAGCGGAGCCTGGTACGAGCAGTACTTC.

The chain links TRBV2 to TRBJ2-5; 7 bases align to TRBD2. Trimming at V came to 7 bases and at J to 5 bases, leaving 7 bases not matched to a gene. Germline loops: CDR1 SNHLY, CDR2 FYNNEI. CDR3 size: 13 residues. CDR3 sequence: CASKGPGRETQYF. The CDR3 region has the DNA TGTGCCAGCAAGGGACCCGGGAGGGAGACCCAGTACTTC.

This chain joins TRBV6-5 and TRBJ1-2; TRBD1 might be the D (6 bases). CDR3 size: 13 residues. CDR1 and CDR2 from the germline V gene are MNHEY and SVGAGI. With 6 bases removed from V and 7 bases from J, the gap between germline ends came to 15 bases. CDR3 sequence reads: CASSLMAGAGYTF. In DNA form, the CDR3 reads TGTGCCAGCAGCCTGATGGCAGGGGCTGGCTACACCTTC.

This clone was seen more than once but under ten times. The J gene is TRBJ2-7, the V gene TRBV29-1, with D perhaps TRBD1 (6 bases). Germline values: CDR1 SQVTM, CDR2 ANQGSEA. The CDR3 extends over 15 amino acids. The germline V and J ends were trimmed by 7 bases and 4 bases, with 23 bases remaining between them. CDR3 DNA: TGCAGCGCCCAAGTATGGGGGCCCAGGGGATACGAGCAGTACTTC. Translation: CSAQVWGPRGYEQYF.

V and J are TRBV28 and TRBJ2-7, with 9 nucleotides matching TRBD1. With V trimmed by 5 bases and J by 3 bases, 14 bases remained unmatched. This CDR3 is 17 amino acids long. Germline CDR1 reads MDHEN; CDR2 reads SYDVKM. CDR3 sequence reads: CASSPWTGDSPLYEQYF. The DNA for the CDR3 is TGTGCCAGCAGTCCTTGGACAGGGGACTCCCCCCTCTACGAGCAGTACTTC.

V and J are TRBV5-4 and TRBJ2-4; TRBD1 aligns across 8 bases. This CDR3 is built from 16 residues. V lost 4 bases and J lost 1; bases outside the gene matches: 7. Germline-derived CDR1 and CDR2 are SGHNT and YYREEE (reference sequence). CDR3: CASSPRGRKAKNIQYF. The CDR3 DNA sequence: TGTGCCAGCAGCCCCAGGGGGCGGAAGGCCAAAAACATTCAGTACTTC. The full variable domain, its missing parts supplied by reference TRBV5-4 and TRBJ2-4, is ETGVTQSPTHLIKTRGQQVTLRCSSQSGHNTVSWYQQALGQGPQFIFQYYREEENGRGNFPPRFSGLQFPNYSSELNVNALELDDSALYLCASSPRGRKAKNIQYFGAGTRLSVL.

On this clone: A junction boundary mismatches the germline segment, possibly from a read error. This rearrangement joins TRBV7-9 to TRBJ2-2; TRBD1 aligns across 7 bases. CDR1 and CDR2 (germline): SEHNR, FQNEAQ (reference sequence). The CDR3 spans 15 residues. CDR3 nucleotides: TGTGCCAGCAGCTTGAAGGGGGCGAAAACCGGGGAGCTGTTTTTT. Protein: CASSLKGAKTGELFF.

The CDR3 spells CASTIRTGLNTEAFF. DNA for the CDR3: TGTGCCAGCACGATTCGGACAGGTCTGAACACTGAAGCTTTCTTT. V is TRBV2 and J is TRBJ1-1; 7 bases are shared with TRBD1. The CDR3 has 15 residues. With V trimmed by 7 bases and J by 0 bases, 8 bases remained unmatched. Germline CDR1 SNHLY, CDR2 FYNNEI.

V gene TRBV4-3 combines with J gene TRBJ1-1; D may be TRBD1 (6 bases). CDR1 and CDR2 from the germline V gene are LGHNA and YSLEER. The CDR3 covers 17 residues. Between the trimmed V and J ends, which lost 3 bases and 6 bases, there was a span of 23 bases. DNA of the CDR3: TGCGCCAGCAGCCATGACATATACCGGGGGGCGCGATCTGAAGCTTTCTTT. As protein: CASSHDIYRGARSEAFF.